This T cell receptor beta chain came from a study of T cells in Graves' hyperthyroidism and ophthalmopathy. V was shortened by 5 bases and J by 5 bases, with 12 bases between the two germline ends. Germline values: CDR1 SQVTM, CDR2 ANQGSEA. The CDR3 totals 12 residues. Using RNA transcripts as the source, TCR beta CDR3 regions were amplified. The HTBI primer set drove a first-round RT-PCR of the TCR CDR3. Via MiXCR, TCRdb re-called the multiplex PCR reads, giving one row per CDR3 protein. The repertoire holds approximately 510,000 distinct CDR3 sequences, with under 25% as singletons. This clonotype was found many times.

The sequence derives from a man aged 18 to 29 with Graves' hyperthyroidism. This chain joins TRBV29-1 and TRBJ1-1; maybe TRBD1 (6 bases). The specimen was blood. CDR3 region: CSVIRQATEAFF. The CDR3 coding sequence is TGCAGCGTTATCCGACAGGCTACTGAAGCTTTCTTT.